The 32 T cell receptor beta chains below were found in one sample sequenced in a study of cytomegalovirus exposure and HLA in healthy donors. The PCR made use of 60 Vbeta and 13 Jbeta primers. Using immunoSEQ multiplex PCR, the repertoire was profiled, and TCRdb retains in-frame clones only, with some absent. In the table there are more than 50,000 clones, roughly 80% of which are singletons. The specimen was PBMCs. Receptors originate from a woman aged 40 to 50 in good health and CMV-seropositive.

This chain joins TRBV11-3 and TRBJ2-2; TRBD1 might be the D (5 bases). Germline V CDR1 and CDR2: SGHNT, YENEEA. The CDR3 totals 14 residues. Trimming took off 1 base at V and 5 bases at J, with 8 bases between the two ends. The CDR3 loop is CASSLVGETGELFF. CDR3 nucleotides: TGTGCCAGCAGCTTAGTAGGGGAAACCGGGGAGCTGTTTTTT.

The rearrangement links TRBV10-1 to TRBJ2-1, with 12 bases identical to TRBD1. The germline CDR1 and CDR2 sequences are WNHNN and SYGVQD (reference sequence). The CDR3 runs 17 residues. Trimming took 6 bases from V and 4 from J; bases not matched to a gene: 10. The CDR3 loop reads CASSSGTGGLLYNEQFF. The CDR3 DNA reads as TGCGCCAGCAGCTCCGGGACAGGGGGCCTCTTGTACAATGAGCAGTTCTTC.

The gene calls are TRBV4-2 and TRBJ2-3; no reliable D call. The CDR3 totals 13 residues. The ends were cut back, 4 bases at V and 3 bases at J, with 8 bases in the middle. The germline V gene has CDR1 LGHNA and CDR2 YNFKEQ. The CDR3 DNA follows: TGTGCCAGCAGCCTGCAAGAGACAGATACGCAGTATTTT. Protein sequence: CASSLQETDTQYF.

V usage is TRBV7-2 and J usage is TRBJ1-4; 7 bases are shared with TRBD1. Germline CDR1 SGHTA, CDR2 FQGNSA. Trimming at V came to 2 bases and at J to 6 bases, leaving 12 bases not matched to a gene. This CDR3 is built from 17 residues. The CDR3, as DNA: TGTGCCAGCAGCTTAAGACCGTCCGGGACAGCCCATGAAAAACTGTTTTTT. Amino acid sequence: CASSLRPSGTAHEKLFF.

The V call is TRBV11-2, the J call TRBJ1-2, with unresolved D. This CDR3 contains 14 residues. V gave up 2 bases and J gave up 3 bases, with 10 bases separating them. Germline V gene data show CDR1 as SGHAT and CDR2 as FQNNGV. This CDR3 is CASSLSYGDYGYTF. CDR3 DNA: TGTGCCAGCAGCTTATCTTACGGGGACTATGGCTACACCTTC.

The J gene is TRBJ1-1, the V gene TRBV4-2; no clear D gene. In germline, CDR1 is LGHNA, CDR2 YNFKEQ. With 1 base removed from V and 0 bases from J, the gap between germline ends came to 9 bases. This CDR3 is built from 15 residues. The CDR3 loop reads CASSQARQLNTEAFF. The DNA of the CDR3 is TGTGCCAGCAGCCAAGCCAGGCAGTTGAACACTGAAGCTTTCTTT.

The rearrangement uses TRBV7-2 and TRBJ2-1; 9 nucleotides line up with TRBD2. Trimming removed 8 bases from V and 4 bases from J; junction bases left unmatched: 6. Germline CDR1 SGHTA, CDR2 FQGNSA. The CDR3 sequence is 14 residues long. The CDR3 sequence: CASATGLAYNEQFF. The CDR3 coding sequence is TGTGCCAGCGCAACGGGACTAGCTTACAATGAGCAGTTCTTC.

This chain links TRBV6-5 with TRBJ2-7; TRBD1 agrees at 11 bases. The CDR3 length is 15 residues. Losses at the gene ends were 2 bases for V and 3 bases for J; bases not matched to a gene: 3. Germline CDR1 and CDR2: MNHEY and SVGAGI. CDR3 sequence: CASSYEGTGGYEQYF. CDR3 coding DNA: TGTGCCAGCAGTTACGAGGGGACAGGGGGCTACGAGCAGTACTTC.

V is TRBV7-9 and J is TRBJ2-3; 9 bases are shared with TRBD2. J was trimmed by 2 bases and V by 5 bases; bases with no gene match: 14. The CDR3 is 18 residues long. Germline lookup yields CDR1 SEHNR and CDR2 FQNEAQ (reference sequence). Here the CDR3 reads CASSPFGPAGGNTDTQYF. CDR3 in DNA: TGTGCCAGCAGCCCCTTCGGCCCAGCGGGGGGTAACACAGATACGCAGTATTTT.

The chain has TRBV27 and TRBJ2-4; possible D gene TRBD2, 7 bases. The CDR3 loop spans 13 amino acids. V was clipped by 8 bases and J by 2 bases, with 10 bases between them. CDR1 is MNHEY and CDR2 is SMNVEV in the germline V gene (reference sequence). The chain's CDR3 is CASAGATKNIQYF. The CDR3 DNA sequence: TGTGCCAGCGCGGGGGCCACCAAAAACATTCAGTACTTC.

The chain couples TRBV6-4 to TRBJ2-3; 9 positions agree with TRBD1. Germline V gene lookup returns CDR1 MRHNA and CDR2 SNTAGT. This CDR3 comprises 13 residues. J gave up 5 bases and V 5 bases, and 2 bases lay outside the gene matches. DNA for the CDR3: TGTGCCAGCAGTCGGGACAGGGAAGATACGCAGTATTTT. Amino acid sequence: CASSRDREDTQYF.

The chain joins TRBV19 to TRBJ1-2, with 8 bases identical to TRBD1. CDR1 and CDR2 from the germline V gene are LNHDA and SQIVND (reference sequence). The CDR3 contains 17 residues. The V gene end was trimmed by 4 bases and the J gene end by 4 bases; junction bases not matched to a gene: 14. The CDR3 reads CASSTTGIGQGSYGYTF. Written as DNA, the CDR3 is TGTGCCAGTAGTACCACGGGGATAGGACAGGGCAGCTATGGCTACACCTTC. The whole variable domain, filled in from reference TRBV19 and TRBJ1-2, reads DGGITQSPKYLFRKEGQNVTLSCEQNLNHDAMYWYRQDPGQGLRLIYYSQIVNDFQKGDIAEGYSVSREKKESFPLTVTSAQKNPTAFYLCASSTTGIGQGSYGYTFGSGTRLTVV.

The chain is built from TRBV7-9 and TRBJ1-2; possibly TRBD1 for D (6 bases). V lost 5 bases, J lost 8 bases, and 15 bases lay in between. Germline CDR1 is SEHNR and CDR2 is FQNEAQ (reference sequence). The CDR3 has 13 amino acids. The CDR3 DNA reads TGTGCCAGCAGCACCCAGGGGTTCGAGGGCTACACCTTC. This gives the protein CASSTQGFEGYTF.

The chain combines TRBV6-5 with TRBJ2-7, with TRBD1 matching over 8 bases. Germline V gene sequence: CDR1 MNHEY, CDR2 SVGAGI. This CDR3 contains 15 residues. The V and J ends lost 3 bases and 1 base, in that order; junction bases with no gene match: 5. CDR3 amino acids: CASSYTDRDSYEQYF. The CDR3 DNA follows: TGTGCCAGCAGTTATACGGACAGGGATTCCTACGAGCAGTACTTC.

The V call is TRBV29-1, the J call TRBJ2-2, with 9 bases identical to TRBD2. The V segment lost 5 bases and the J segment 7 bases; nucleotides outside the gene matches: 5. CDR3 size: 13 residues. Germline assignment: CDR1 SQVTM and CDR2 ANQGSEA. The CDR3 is CSVPRGGIGELFF. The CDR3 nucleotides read TGCAGCGTTCCGCGGGGGGGGATCGGGGAGCTGTTTTTT.

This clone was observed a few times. The CDR3 coding sequence is TGTGCCAGCAGCTCGGACAGGGGAGGAGAGACCCAGTACTTC. Translated: CASSSDRGGETQYF. This chain connects TRBV7-9 to TRBJ2-5; 9 positions match TRBD1. CDR1 is SEHNR, CDR2 FQNEAQ, per germline (reference sequence). This CDR3 spans 14 amino acids. J gave up 4 bases and V 4 bases, and 4 bases lay outside the gene matches.

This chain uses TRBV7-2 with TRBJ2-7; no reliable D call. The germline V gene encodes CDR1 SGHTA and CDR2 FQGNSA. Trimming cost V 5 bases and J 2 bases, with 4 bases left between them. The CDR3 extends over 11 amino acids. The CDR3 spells CASSLTYEQYF. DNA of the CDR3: TGTGCCAGCAGCCTAACCTACGAGCAGTACTTC.

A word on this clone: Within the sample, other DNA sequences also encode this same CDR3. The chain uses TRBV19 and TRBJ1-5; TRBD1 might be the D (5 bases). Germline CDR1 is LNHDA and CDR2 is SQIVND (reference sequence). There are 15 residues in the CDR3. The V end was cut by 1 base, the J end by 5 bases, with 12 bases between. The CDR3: CASSIARRGDQPQHF. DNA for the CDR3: TGTGCCAGTAGTATAGCCCGACGGGGGGATCAGCCCCAGCATTTT. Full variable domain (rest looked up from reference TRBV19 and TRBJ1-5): DGGITQSPKYLFRKEGQNVTLSCEQNLNHDAMYWYRQDPGQGLRLIYYSQIVNDFQKGDIAEGYSVSREKKESFPLTVTSAQKNPTAFYLCASSIARRGDQPQHFGDGTRLSIL.

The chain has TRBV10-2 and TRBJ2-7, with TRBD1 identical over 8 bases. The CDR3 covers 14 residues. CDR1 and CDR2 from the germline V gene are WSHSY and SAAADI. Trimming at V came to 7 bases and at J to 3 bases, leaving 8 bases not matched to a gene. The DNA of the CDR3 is TGCGCCAGCACCCGGACAGGGAAGGGCTACGAGCAGTACTTC. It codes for CASTRTGKGYEQYF.

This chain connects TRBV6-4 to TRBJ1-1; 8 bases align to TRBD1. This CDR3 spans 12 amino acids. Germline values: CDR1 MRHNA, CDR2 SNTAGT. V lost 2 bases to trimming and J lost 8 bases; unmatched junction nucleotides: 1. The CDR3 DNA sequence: TGTGCCAGCAGTGACAGGACAGGGGAAGCTTTCTTT. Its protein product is CASSDRTGEAFF.

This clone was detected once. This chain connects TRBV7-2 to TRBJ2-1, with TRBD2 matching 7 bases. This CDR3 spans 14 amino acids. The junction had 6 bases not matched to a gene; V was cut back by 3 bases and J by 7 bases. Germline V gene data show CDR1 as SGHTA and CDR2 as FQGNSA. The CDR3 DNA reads TGTGCCAGCAGCTTGACAGCGGGGTGGAATGAGCAGTTCTTC. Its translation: CASSLTAGWNEQFF.

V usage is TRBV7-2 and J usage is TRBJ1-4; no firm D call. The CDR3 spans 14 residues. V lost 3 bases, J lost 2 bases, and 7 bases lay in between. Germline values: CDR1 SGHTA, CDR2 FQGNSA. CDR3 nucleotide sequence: TGTGCCAGCAGCTTTTCCCTGACTAATGAAAAACTGTTTTTT. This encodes CASSFSLTNEKLFF.

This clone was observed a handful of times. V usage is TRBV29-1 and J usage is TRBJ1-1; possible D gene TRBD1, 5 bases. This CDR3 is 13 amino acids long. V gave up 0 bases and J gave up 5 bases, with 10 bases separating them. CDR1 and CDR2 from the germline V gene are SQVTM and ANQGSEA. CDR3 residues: CSVEEWAGTEAFF. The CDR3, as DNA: TGCAGCGTTGAAGAGTGGGCAGGGACTGAAGCTTTCTTT.

CDR3 sequence reads: CAWGPGQGIDTQYF. The CDR3 DNA reads TGTGCCTGGGGACCGGGACAGGGGATAGATACGCAGTATTTT. The genes are TRBV30 and TRBJ2-3, with TRBD1 matching 10 bases. The germline V gene encodes CDR1 GTSNPN and CDR2 SVGIG (reference sequence). J lost 5 bases, V lost 5 bases, and 7 bases had no gene match. The CDR3 has 14 amino acids.

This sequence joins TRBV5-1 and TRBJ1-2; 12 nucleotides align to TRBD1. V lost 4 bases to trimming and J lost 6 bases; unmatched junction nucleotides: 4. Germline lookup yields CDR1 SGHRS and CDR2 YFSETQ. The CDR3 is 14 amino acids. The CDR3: CASSRGQGADGYTF. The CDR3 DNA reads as TGCGCCAGCAGCCGGGGACAGGGGGCGGATGGCTACACCTTC. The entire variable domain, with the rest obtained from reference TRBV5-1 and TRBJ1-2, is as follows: KAGVTQTPRYLIKTRGQQVTLSCSPISGHRSVSWYQQTPGQGLQFLFEYFSETQRNKGNFPGRFSGRQFSNSRSEMNVSTLELGDSALYLCASSRGQGADGYTFGSGTRLTVV.

CDR3 sequence reads: CAISEVRGGTDTQYF. The DNA of the CDR3 is TGTGCCATCAGTGAAGTCAGGGGTGGCACAGATACGCAGTATTTT. This chain connects TRBV10-3 to TRBJ2-3; D perhaps matches TRBD1 (6 bases). Germline CDR1 ENHRY, CDR2 SYGVKD. This CDR3 comprises 15 residues. The germline V and J ends were trimmed by 3 bases and 1 base, with 11 bases remaining between them.

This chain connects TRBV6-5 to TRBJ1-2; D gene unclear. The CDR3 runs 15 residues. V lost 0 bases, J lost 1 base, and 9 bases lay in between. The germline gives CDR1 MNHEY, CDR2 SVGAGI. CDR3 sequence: CASSYSRQHNYGYTF. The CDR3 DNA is TGTGCCAGCAGTTACTCGAGGCAGCATAACTATGGCTACACCTTC.

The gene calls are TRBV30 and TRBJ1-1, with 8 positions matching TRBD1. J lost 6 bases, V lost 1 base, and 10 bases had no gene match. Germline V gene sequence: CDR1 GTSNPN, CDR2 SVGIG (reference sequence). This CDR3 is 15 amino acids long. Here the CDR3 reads CAWSAPDREDPEAFF. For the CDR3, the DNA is TGTGCCTGGAGTGCCCCGGACAGGGAGGACCCTGAAGCTTTCTTT. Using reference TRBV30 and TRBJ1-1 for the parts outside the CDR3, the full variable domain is SQTIHQWPATLVQPVGSPLSLECTVEGTSNPNLYWYRQAAGRGLQLLFYSVGIGQISSEVPQNLSASRPQDRQFILSSKKLLLSDSGFYLCAWSAPDREDPEAFFGQGTRLTVV.

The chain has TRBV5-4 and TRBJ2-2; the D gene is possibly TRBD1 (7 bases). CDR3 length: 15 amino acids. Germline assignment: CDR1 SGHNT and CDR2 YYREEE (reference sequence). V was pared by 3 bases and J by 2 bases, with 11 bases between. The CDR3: CASSSTGTNTGELFF. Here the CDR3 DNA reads TGTGCCAGCAGCTCGACAGGGACTAACACCGGGGAGCTGTTTTTT.

CDR3 nucleotides: TGTGCCTGGAGTGCCTACGGGACAGGTGGAAACACCATATATTTT. Its protein product is CAWSAYGTGGNTIYF. The chain uses TRBV30 and TRBJ1-3; 8 bases are shared with TRBD1. The CDR3 is 15 amino acids. CDR1 is GTSNPN and CDR2 is SVGIG in the germline V gene (reference sequence). J gave up 3 bases and V 1 base, and 5 bases lay outside the gene matches.

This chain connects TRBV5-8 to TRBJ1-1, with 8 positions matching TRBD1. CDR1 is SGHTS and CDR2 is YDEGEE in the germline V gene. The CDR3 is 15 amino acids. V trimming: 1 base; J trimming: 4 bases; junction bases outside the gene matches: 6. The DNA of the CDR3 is TGTGCCAGCAGCTTGTTTAGGACAGGGAGCACTGAAGCTTTCTTT. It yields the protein CASSLFRTGSTEAFF.

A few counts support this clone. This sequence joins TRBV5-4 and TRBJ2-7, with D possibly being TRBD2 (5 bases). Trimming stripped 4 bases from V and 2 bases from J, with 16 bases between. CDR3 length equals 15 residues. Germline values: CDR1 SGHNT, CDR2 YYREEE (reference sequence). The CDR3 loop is CASSARGAGAYEQYF. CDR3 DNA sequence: TGTGCCAGCAGCGCTCGGGGAGCTGGGGCCTACGAGCAGTACTTC.